Below are 28 T cell receptor beta chains sequenced from a single sample in a study of blood T cell repertoires in COVID-19. TCRdb's table, derived via immunoSEQ multiplex PCR, lists solely in-frame clones and lacks some. The repertoire consists of around 150,000 clones, with approximately 86% occurring once and the leading ten covering roughly 3.5%. Sequenced: peripheral blood. The receptors shown here come from a man in his 70s with acute or convalescent COVID-19.

The chain links TRBV28 to TRBJ2-3, with 10 bases that match TRBD2. The CDR3 extends over 17 amino acids. The germline V gene has CDR1 MDHEN and CDR2 SYDVKM. V was clipped by 2 bases and J by 1 base; unmatched bases: 6. The CDR3 sequence is CASSLASGSVGTDTQYF. CDR3 nucleotide sequence: TGTGCCAGCAGTTTAGCTAGCGGGAGTGTTGGCACAGATACGCAGTATTTT.

The rearrangement links TRBV5-8 to TRBJ2-1, with 9 bases identical to TRBD1. The CDR3 is made up of 15 amino acids. J gave up 3 bases and V 2 bases, and 3 bases lay outside the gene matches. Germline CDR1 is SGHTS and CDR2 is YDEGEE. The CDR3 DNA is TGTGCCAGCAGCTTTGGGGACAGGGACTACAATGAGCAGTTCTTC. Translating gives CASSFGDRDYNEQFF.

This clone was seen just once. The chain has TRBV9 and TRBJ2-3, with a tentative D call TRBD2 (6 bases). This CDR3 spans 15 amino acids. V dropped 4 bases and J dropped 0 bases, with 12 bases sitting between them. Looked up from germline, CDR1 is SGDLS and CDR2 is YYNGEE. The DNA of the CDR3 is TGTGCCAGCAGCAAACGCGGGGCTAGCACAGATACGCAGTATTTT. Its protein is CASSKRGASTDTQYF.

V is TRBV29-1 and J is TRBJ2-5; 9 nucleotides agree with TRBD2. Germline CDR1 is SQVTM and CDR2 is ANQGSEA. The trim removed 5 bases at V and 5 bases at J, leaving 6 bases unmatched. This CDR3 comprises 13 residues. The CDR3 is CSVKASGRETQYF. The CDR3, as DNA: TGCAGCGTTAAGGCCAGCGGGAGGGAGACCCAGTACTTC.

This clone has just one count. The rearrangement links TRBV7-8 to TRBJ1-1; D gene unclear. V was clipped by 4 bases and J by 0 bases, with 9 bases between them. The length of the CDR3 is 14 residues. CDR1 and CDR2 (germline): SGHVS, FQNEAQ. CDR3 loop: CASSSTELNTEAFF. The CDR3 DNA reads TGTGCCAGCAGCTCAACAGAATTGAACACTGAAGCTTTCTTT. Full variable domain (remainder filled in from reference TRBV7-8 and TRBJ1-1): GAGVSQSPRYKVAKRGQDVALRCDPISGHVSLFWYQQALGQGPEFLTYFQNEAQLDKSGLPSDRFFAERPEGSVSTLKIQRTQQEDSAVYLCASSSTELNTEAFFGQGTRLTVV.

CDR3 in DNA: TGCGCCAGCAGCCTGGGACAGGGGACCATTAATGAAAAACTGTTTTTT. Translating gives CASSLGQGTINEKLFF. The chain combines TRBV5-1 with TRBJ1-4; 10 positions agree with TRBD1. This CDR3 spans 16 amino acids. The germline CDR1 and CDR2 sequences are SGHRS and YFSETQ. The junction had 7 bases not matched to a gene; V was cut back by 4 bases and J by 4 bases.

This clone occurred a few times. The chain links TRBV5-4 to TRBJ2-7, with TRBD2 matching 10 bases. The CDR3 is 15 residues long. Trimming at V came to 4 bases and at J to 6 bases, leaving 10 bases not matched to a gene. CDR1 and CDR2 (germline): SGHNT, YYREEE (reference sequence). The CDR3 region is CASSPRVAGGSEQYF. The CDR3, as DNA: TGTGCCAGCAGCCCGCGGGTAGCGGGAGGTTCCGAGCAGTACTTC.

The chain links TRBV19 to TRBJ2-3; 11 bases line up with TRBD2. Germline V gene data show CDR1 as LNHDA and CDR2 as SQIVND (reference sequence). V shed 4 bases and J 0 bases; nucleotides not matched to a gene: 3. The CDR3 runs 16 residues. CDR3 sequence reads: CASSTPSGRSTDTQYF. The DNA for the CDR3 is TGTGCCAGTAGTACCCCTAGCGGGAGGAGCACAGATACGCAGTATTTT. The variable domain in full, with the rest retrieved from reference TRBV19 and TRBJ2-3, is DGGITQSPKYLFRKEGQNVTLSCEQNLNHDAMYWYRQDPGQGLRLIYYSQIVNDFQKGDIAEGYSVSREKKESFPLTVTSAQKNPTAFYLCASSTPSGRSTDTQYFGPGTRLTVL.

This chain links TRBV11-3 with TRBJ2-2, with TRBD1 as a possible D gene (6 bases). CDR1 is SGHNT, CDR2 YENEEA, per germline. CDR3 length equals 17 residues. The V end was cut by 4 bases, the J end by 0 bases, with 15 bases between. DNA for the CDR3: TGTGCCAGCAGCTCCGACCGGACAGCTACGAACACCGGGGAGCTGTTTTTT. As protein: CASSSDRTATNTGELFF.

The chain couples TRBV28 to TRBJ1-1; a possible D gene is TRBD1 (5 bases). Deletions cut 1 base from V and 1 base from J, with 10 bases between. The CDR3 has 15 amino acids. Germline V gene sequence: CDR1 MDHEN, CDR2 SYDVKM. The CDR3 spells CASSLFRGGNTEAFF. The DNA for the CDR3 is TGTGCCAGCAGTTTATTCCGGGGGGGGAACACTGAAGCTTTCTTT.

V is TRBV30 and J is TRBJ1-6, with D tentatively TRBD1 (6 bases). The germline V gene has CDR1 GTSNPN and CDR2 SVGIG (reference sequence). The CDR3 consists of 13 residues. V was pared by 4 bases and J by 7 bases, with 11 bases between. The CDR3 bases are TGTGCCTGGAAGGGAACAGGGAATTCACCCCTCCACTTT. Its translation: CAWKGTGNSPLHF. The whole variable domain, filled in from reference TRBV30 and TRBJ1-6, reads SQTIHQWPATLVQPVGSPLSLECTVEGTSNPNLYWYRQAAGRGLQLLFYSVGIGQISSEVPQNLSASRPQDRQFILSSKKLLLSDSGFYLCAWKGTGNSPLHFGNGTRLTVT.

This rearrangement joins TRBV6-5 to TRBJ2-1; a weak D match, TRBD1 (5 bases). The V and J ends lost 6 bases and 6 bases respectively, with 18 bases between them. The CDR3 spans 15 residues. Germline loops: CDR1 MNHEY, CDR2 SVGAGI. CDR3 nucleotides: TGTGCCAGCAGCGCCGGACATTGGGATTCCAATGAGCAGTTCTTC. Translation: CASSAGHWDSNEQFF.

V gene TRBV3-1 (or the pseudogene TRBV3-2) combines with J gene TRBJ2-7, with D unclear. V lost 6 bases, J lost 1 base, and 10 bases lay in between. Germline CDR1 reads LGHDT; CDR2 reads YNNKEL (reference sequence). This CDR3 is 13 amino acids long. The CDR3 sequence: CASRSGDSYEQYF. DNA of the CDR3: TGTGCCAGCAGGTCCGGAGATTCCTACGAGCAGTACTTC.

The rearrangement links TRBV6-6 to TRBJ2-1; weak D call: TRBD2 (6 bases). Germline assignment: CDR1 MNHNY and CDR2 SVGAGI (reference sequence). The CDR3 spans 14 residues. V lost 2 bases to trimming and J lost 5 bases, with 10 bases between them. The CDR3 DNA reads as TGTGCCAGCAGTTACGGGAGGTGGGACAATGAGCAGTTCTTC. Translating gives CASSYGRWDNEQFF.

This clone was seen more than once but under ten times. The gene calls are TRBV15 and TRBJ1-6; 10 nucleotides match TRBD1. Germline loops: CDR1 LNHNV, CDR2 YYDKDF (reference sequence). With V trimmed by 2 bases and J by 10 bases, 8 bases remained unmatched. CDR3 length: 16 amino acids. This chain's CDR3 is CATSRNPGQGRSPLHF. CDR3 bases: TGTGCCACCAGCAGAAATCCGGGACAGGGGAGGTCACCCCTCCACTTT. The whole variable domain, filled in from reference TRBV15 and TRBJ1-6, reads DAMVIQNPRYQVTQFGKPVTLSCSQTLNHNVMYWYQQKSSQAPKLLFHYYDKDFNNEADTPDNFQSRRPNTSFCFLDIRSPGLGDTAMYLCATSRNPGQGRSPLHFGNGTRLTVT.

The chain employs TRBV4-3 and TRBJ1-6; possible D gene TRBD1, 6 bases. CDR1 and CDR2 from the germline V gene are LGHNA and YSLEER. The CDR3 loop spans 15 amino acids. Trimming stripped 1 base from V and 9 bases from J, with 13 bases between. CDR3 amino acids: CASSQAGARGSPLHF. In DNA, the CDR3 is TGCGCCAGCAGCCAAGCAGGGGCTCGGGGTTCACCCCTCCACTTT.

The chain carries TRBV9 and TRBJ1-1; D is undetermined. The CDR3 contains 14 residues. Between the trimmed V and J ends, which lost 3 bases and 1 base, there was a span of 10 bases. In germline, CDR1 is SGDLS, CDR2 YYNGEE. The CDR3 spells CASSAQTRNTEAFF. CDR3 coding DNA: TGTGCCAGCAGCGCCCAAACAAGGAACACTGAAGCTTTCTTT.

The chain links TRBV11-2 to TRBJ2-2; D call uncertain. V dropped 5 bases and J dropped 2 bases, with 18 bases sitting between them. CDR3 length: 17 residues. Germline V gene data show CDR1 as SGHAT and CDR2 as FQNNGV. DNA for the CDR3: TGTGCCAGCAGCCCGGGTCGGCAGACGTCCAACACCGGGGAGCTGTTTTTT. It specifies CASSPGRQTSNTGELFF. The full variable domain, its missing parts supplied by reference TRBV11-2 and TRBJ2-2, is EAGVAQSPRYKIIEKRQSVAFWCNPISGHATLYWYQQILGQGPKLLIQFQNNGVVDDSQLPKDRFSAERLKGVDSTLKIQPAKLEDSAVYLCASSPGRQTSNTGELFFGEGSRLTVL.

In this sample, this clone turned up once. This rearrangement joins TRBV7-9 to TRBJ2-6; D is perhaps TRBD2 (5 bases). V was clipped by 4 bases and J by 4 bases, with 11 bases between them. The CDR3 covers 15 residues. Looked up from germline, CDR1 is SEHNR and CDR2 is FQNEAQ (reference sequence). The DNA for the CDR3 is TGTGCCAGCAGCTCGGGATCGGGAGGGGCCAACGTCCTGACTTTC. Its protein is CASSSGSGGANVLTF. Full variable domain (remainder filled in from reference TRBV7-9 and TRBJ2-6): DTGVSQNPRHKITKRGQNVTFRCDPISEHNRLYWYRQTLGQGPEFLTYFQNEAQLEKSRLLSDRFSAERPKGSFSTLEIQRTEQGDSAMYLCASSSGSGGANVLTFGAGSRLTVL.

The table lists this clone with a few counts. This chain uses TRBV3-1 (or the pseudogene TRBV3-2) with TRBJ2-7; 10 bases are shared with TRBD1. Unmatched junction bases numbered 2, after V lost 4 bases and J lost 2 bases. Germline CDR1 LGHDT, CDR2 YNNKEL (reference sequence). The length of the CDR3 is 14 residues. CDR3 residues: CASSLGQGTYEQYF. The CDR3 region has the DNA TGTGCCAGCAGCCTGGGACAGGGGACCTACGAGCAGTACTTC.

The rearrangement uses TRBV27 and TRBJ2-7, with D maybe TRBD2 (6 bases). Germline assignment: CDR1 MNHEY and CDR2 SMNVEV (reference sequence). The CDR3 loop spans 13 amino acids. V was clipped by 3 bases and J by 2 bases, with 8 bases between them. The CDR3 loop is CASSFPGAYEQYF. The CDR3, as DNA: TGTGCCAGCAGTTTCCCGGGGGCCTACGAGCAGTACTTC.

The CDR3 reads CASSYSRSGGTPTYEQYF. The CDR3 nucleotides read TGTGCCAGCAGTTACTCGAGGTCCGGAGGGACTCCCACCTACGAGCAGTACTTC. The genes are TRBV6-2 or TRBV6-3 and TRBJ2-7; D possibly corresponds to TRBD2 (6 bases). V shed 0 bases and J shed 2 bases, with 20 bases lying between them. Germline V gives CDR1 MNHEY, CDR2 SVGEGT. This CDR3 is built from 18 residues.

This clone was counted a few times. The rearrangement uses TRBV28 and TRBJ1-1; D not resolved. This CDR3 comprises 15 residues. The germline V gene encodes CDR1 MDHEN and CDR2 SYDVKM. Deletions cut 8 bases from V and 1 base from J, with 17 bases between. CDR3 loop: CASLTDVVQNTEAFF. DNA of the CDR3: TGTGCCAGCTTGACTGACGTAGTTCAGAACACTGAAGCTTTCTTT.

This sequence joins TRBV11-2 and TRBJ2-7, with TRBD1 as a possible D gene (6 bases). V was pared by 2 bases and J by 4 bases, with 12 bases between. Germline loops: CDR1 SGHAT, CDR2 FQNNGV. This CDR3 is built from 14 residues. In DNA, the CDR3 is TGTGCCAGCAGCTTAAACAGGGTAGGATACGAGCAGTACTTC. As protein: CASSLNRVGYEQYF.

The chain has TRBV7-9 and TRBJ1-1; 7 bases agree with TRBD1. CDR3 size: 14 residues. Unmatched junction bases numbered 2, after V lost 2 bases and J lost 2 bases. Looked up from germline, CDR1 is SEHNR and CDR2 is FQNEAQ (reference sequence). The CDR3: CASSLRDSNTEAFF. The CDR3, as DNA: TGTGCCAGCAGCTTAAGGGACAGCAACACTGAAGCTTTCTTT.

V is TRBV15 and J is TRBJ1-3; TRBD1 is a possible D gene (5 bases). Germline values: CDR1 LNHNV, CDR2 YYDKDF (reference sequence). Trimming pared 0 bases from V and 2 bases from J, leaving 8 bases between. This CDR3 region has 15 residues. The CDR3 region has the DNA TGTGCCACCAGCAGAGATCCGGGGGCTGGAAACACCATATATTTT. This sequence encodes CATSRDPGAGNTIYF.

The chain carries TRBV5-1 and TRBJ2-4; D possibly corresponds to TRBD1 (5 bases). The CDR3 length is 14 residues. Germline V gene lookup returns CDR1 SGHRS and CDR2 YFSETQ. V gave up 0 bases and J gave up 7 bases, with 11 bases separating them. The CDR3 DNA reads as TGCGCCAGCAGCTTGGGGGTCAGGGCGAACATTCAGTACTTC. Translated, it gives CASSLGVRANIQYF.

CDR3 coding DNA: TGTGCCAGTAGACAAACAGGGGGGAGGAACACCGGGGAGCTGTTTTTT. It is translated as CASRQTGGRNTGELFF. The chain has TRBV19 and TRBJ2-2; 8 nucleotides align to TRBD1. There are 16 residues in the CDR3. V lost 6 bases and J lost 1; bases outside the gene matches: 7. Germline V gene sequence: CDR1 LNHDA, CDR2 SQIVND (reference sequence).